This T cell receptor (beta chain) comes out of a study of blood T cell repertoires in COVID-19. In the study overall: Sites in the United States, Italy and Spain provided acute and convalescent COVID-19 samples. The analysed material was cDNA or gDNA that came from T cells, B-cell-depleted T cells, or PBMCs.

The germline V gene has CDR1 SGHRS and CDR2 YFSETQ. Trimming removed 4 bases from V and 5 bases from J; junction bases left unmatched: 8. This CDR3 contains 16 residues. How the authors handled the data: Reference gene primer amplification yielded estimated nucleated cell counts. This table comes from immunoSEQ multiplex PCR, and its TCRdb copy is limited to in-frame clones, with some not included. Clone size and the V and J calls come from that table; the DNA yielded D and trimming. The sample has 80,000 or so clones; roughly 80% are singletons. What was sequenced was peripheral blood. This sequence joins TRBV5-1 and TRBJ2-3; 12 bases fit TRBD1. This clonotype was sampled from a woman aged 60-75 years with acute or convalescent COVID-19. CDR3 sequence reads: CASSQRDRGRGDTQYF. The CDR3 region has the DNA TGCGCCAGCAGCCAAAGGGACAGGGGGCGCGGAGATACGCAGTATTTT.